The next 20 T cell receptor beta chains were all read from a single sample in a study of T-cell reconstitution after alpha-beta-depleted transplantation in children. Preparation of the TCRbeta library used unique molecular identifiers. A single record per CDR3 protein comes from TCRdb applying MiXCR to the PCR reads. The sample has approximately 150,000 distinct CDR3 sequences, around 8.5% seen once; the top ten hold around 18%. The starting material was PBMCs, mostly from graft donor cells, obtained 180 days after TCRalphabeta/CD19-depleted stem cell transplant. All receptors derive from a female patient aged 2-15 years who had a stem cell transplant for congenital amegakaryocytic thrombocytopenia, so the T cells may come from the graft donor.

The V and J genes are TRBV6-5 and TRBJ2-5; D perhaps matches TRBD2 (6 bases). The V gene's germline CDR1 is MNHEY and CDR2 SVGAGI. Trimming removed 2 bases at V and 2 bases at J, with 15 bases between. This CDR3 is 16 amino acids long. Here the CDR3 DNA reads TGTGCCAGCAGTTACGTTGGGGGGATCCCACAAGAGACCCAGTACTTC. It is translated as CASSYVGGIPQETQYF.

This clonotype was detected a few times. A read error is possible here, since a much larger clone lies one base away. As the CDR3 is not closed by the conserved phenylalanine or tryptophan, this likely results from a read error. The chain is built from TRBV29-1 and TRBJ1-3; D is undetermined. The V gene's germline CDR1 is SQVTM and CDR2 ANQGSEA. The CDR3 extends over 15 amino acids. Trimming cost V 0 bases and J 2 bases, with 11 bases left between them. CDR3 nucleotide sequence: TGCAGCGTTGAAGATCCGTCAGTCCCTGGAAACACCATATATGTT. It codes for CSVEDPSVPGNTIYV.

This clonotype was counted ten times or more. This chain joins TRBV5-4 and TRBJ2-5, with no clear D. V lost 1 base and J lost 1, with 11 bases in between. The CDR3 totals 15 residues. The germline CDR1 and CDR2 sequences are SGHNT and YYREEE (reference sequence). The CDR3 coding sequence is TGTGCCAGCAGCTTGAAATCAGGCTCCCAAGAGACCCAGTACTTC. This codes for CASSLKSGSQETQYF. The entire variable domain, with the rest obtained from reference TRBV5-4 and TRBJ2-5, is as follows: ETGVTQSPTHLIKTRGQQVTLRCSSQSGHNTVSWYQQALGQGPQFIFQYYREEENGRGNFPPRFSGLQFPNYSSELNVNALELDDSALYLCASSLKSGSQETQYFGPGTRLLVL.

This clonotype was detected a few times. The rearrangement joins TRBV28 to TRBJ1-5; D is uncertain. V dropped 5 bases and J dropped 5 bases, with 13 bases sitting between them. This CDR3 is 14 amino acids long. Germline lookup yields CDR1 MDHEN and CDR2 SYDVKM. The DNA of the CDR3 is TGTGCCAGCAGTCCAATAATGTCAGATCAGCCCCAGCATTTT. Translating gives CASSPIMSDQPQHF.

About this clonotype: A much larger clone lies one base from this, so it may be a read error. This chain links TRBV10-3 with TRBJ1-3; 7 bases line up with TRBD1. Germline V gene data show CDR1 as ENHRY and CDR2 as SYGVKD. The CDR3 sequence is 15 residues long. J was trimmed by 0 bases and V by 9 bases; bases with no gene match: 8. CDR3: CAIRDSSPSGNTIYF. The CDR3, as DNA: TGTGCCATTAGGGACAGCTCTCCCTCTGGAAACACCATATATTTT.

This clonotype was counted a few times. The chain couples TRBV20-1 to TRBJ2-7; 8 nucleotides match TRBD1. The CDR3 length is 13 residues. With 3 bases clipped from V and 5 bases from J, the junction kept 6 bases outside the gene matches. Per the germline V gene, CDR1 is DFQATT and CDR2 is SNEGSKA (reference sequence). The CDR3 spells CSASPQGVHEQYF. The CDR3 DNA reads TGCAGTGCTAGTCCACAGGGGGTCCACGAGCAGTACTTC.

This clonotype was seen repeatedly, ten times or more. V usage is TRBV5-1 and J usage is TRBJ1-1; TRBD1 aligns across 11 bases. This CDR3 comprises 17 residues. Germline V gene data show CDR1 as SGHRS and CDR2 as YFSETQ. With 1 base clipped from V and 5 bases from J, the junction kept 10 bases outside the gene matches. The CDR3: CASSLQGQGAFGTEAFF. The DNA for the CDR3 is TGCGCCAGCAGCTTGCAAGGACAGGGGGCGTTCGGGACTGAAGCTTTCTTT. Combining the CDR3 with reference TRBV5-1 and TRBJ1-1 gives the whole variable domain KAGVTQTPRYLIKTRGQQVTLSCSPISGHRSVSWYQQTPGQGLQFLFEYFSETQRNKGNFPGRFSGRQFSNSRSEMNVSTLELGDSALYLCASSLQGQGAFGTEAFFGQGTRLTVV.

The table lists this clonotype with many counts. The rearrangement links TRBV5-1 to TRBJ2-5, with 8 bases that match TRBD2. This CDR3 comprises 14 residues. Germline CDR1 is SGHRS and CDR2 is YFSETQ. V lost 2 bases, J lost 5 bases, and 5 bases stayed unmatched. DNA of the CDR3: TGCGCCAGCAGCTTAGCGGGAGACAGGGAGACCCAGTACTTC. Residues: CASSLAGDRETQYF.

This clonotype showed up many times. The chain is built from TRBV7-9 and TRBJ1-6; D uncertain. Germline CDR1 and CDR2: SEHNR and FQNEAQ (reference sequence). The CDR3 extends over 14 amino acids. Trimming took off 1 base at V and 6 bases at J, with 7 bases between the two ends. CDR3 DNA sequence: TGTGCCAGCAGCTTAGGGGGTGTTAATTCACCCCTCCACTTT. Its protein product is CASSLGGVNSPLHF.

This clonotype was counted at least ten times. The chain recombines TRBV4-3 with TRBJ2-2; TRBD2 is a possible D gene (5 bases). Trimming left V 2 bases short and J 7 bases short, with 11 bases between. CDR1 and CDR2 (germline): LGHNA, YSLEER. The CDR3 totals 14 residues. The CDR3 here is CASSQRLAIGELFF. The DNA of the CDR3 is TGCGCCAGCAGCCAAAGGCTAGCAATCGGGGAGCTGTTTTTT.

This clonotype was detected a few times. The genes are TRBV7-6 and TRBJ2-1; a weak D match, TRBD2 (7 bases). Germline CDR1 and CDR2: SGHVS and FNYEAQ. The CDR3 sequence is 14 residues long. The ends were cut back, 3 bases at V and 5 bases at J, with 11 bases in the middle. CDR3 loop: CASSFGGGHNEQFF. CDR3 nucleotides: TGTGCCAGCAGCTTTGGCGGGGGCCACAATGAGCAGTTCTTC.

In its sample, this clonotype was seen many times. The gene calls are TRBV28 and TRBJ2-7; 8 bases line up with TRBD1. This CDR3 has 15 residues. CDR1 is MDHEN and CDR2 is SYDVKM in the germline V gene. Trimming removed 2 bases from V and 3 bases from J; junction bases left unmatched: 6. The CDR3 protein is CASSLPLQGVYEQYF. CDR3 nucleotides: TGTGCCAGCAGTTTACCCCTACAGGGGGTCTACGAGCAGTACTTC. The complete variable domain, with remaining parts taken from reference TRBV28 and TRBJ2-7, reads DVKVTQSSRYLVKRTGEKVFLECVQDMDHENMFWYRQDPGLGLRLIYFSYDVKMKEKGDIPEGYSVSREKKERFSLILESASTNQTSMYLCASSLPLQGVYEQYFGPGTRLTVT.

This clonotype has more than one count but fewer than ten. The chain uses TRBV6-2 or TRBV6-3 and TRBJ1-6; 7 positions match TRBD1. With V trimmed by 11 bases and J by 5 bases, 12 bases remained unmatched. This CDR3 has 15 residues. Germline loops: CDR1 MNHEY, CDR2 SVGEGT. In DNA, the CDR3 is TGTGCCGTCAAGACAGGGTCTGCTCATAATTCACCCCTCCACTTT. Its protein product is CAVKTGSAHNSPLHF.

V usage is TRBV2 and J usage is TRBJ1-5, with a weak D call TRBD1 (6 bases). From germline, CDR1 is SNHLY and CDR2 FYNNEI. The CDR3 sequence is 14 residues long. Trimming removed 6 bases at V and 0 bases at J, with 9 bases between. The CDR3 DNA reads TGTGCCAGCAGACAGGGCCTTAGCAATCAGCCCCAGCATTTT. It yields the protein CASRQGLSNQPQHF.

There are many counts of this clonotype. J is TRBJ2-7 and V is TRBV4-1; D ambiguous. Germline V gene sequence: CDR1 MGHRA, CDR2 YSYEKL. The V gene lost 4 bases and the J gene lost 3 bases, with 13 bases spanning the gap. The CDR3 covers 14 residues. CDR3 residues: CASSRSIFNYEQYF. The CDR3 DNA is TGCGCCAGCAGCCGGTCCATATTCAACTACGAGCAGTACTTC.

There are many counts of this clonotype. The V and J genes are TRBV29-1 and TRBJ1-1; D unclear. V lost 3 bases and J 1 base, leaving 9 bases between the germline ends. The CDR3 contains 13 residues. CDR1 and CDR2 (germline): SQVTM, ANQGSEA. The CDR3 protein is CSVDWAANTEAFF. The CDR3 DNA reads as TGCAGCGTTGACTGGGCAGCGAACACTGAAGCTTTCTTT.

This clonotype was detected many times. This chain connects TRBV12-3 or TRBV12-4 to TRBJ1-5; 7 bases are shared with TRBD1. The CDR3 covers 14 residues. V lost 5 bases and J lost 5; bases outside the gene matches: 6. The CDR3 DNA follows: TGTGCCAGCAGTCCGGCCACAGGGGATCAGCCCCAGCATTTT. It specifies CASSPATGDQPQHF.

V is TRBV28 and J is TRBJ1-1; the D is unclear. V shed 5 bases and J shed 11 bases, with 18 bases lying between them. The CDR3 runs 13 residues. Germline assignment: CDR1 MDHEN and CDR2 SYDVKM. The CDR3 DNA is TGTGCCAGCAGTCCTCGGGCCCTGAGGTCGGCTTTCTTT. This codes for CASSPRALRSAFF.

This clonotype was detected a few times. This chain uses TRBV20-1 with TRBJ1-1, with 8 nucleotides matching TRBD1. The CDR3 extends over 13 amino acids. Losses at the gene ends were 6 bases for V and 5 bases for J; bases not matched to a gene: 8. The germline V gene encodes CDR1 DFQATT and CDR2 SNEGSKA (reference sequence). The CDR3, as DNA: TGCAGTGCCCAAGACAGGGGATTGACTGAAGCTTTCTTT. It codes for CSAQDRGLTEAFF.

This chain connects TRBV27 to TRBJ1-5; D unresolved. In germline, CDR1 is MNHEY, CDR2 SMNVEV (reference sequence). V was cut by 6 bases and J by 7 bases, with 4 bases left in between. The CDR3 is 10 amino acids. The CDR3 DNA follows: TGTGCCAGCAGCATACAGCCCCAGCATTTT. This gives the protein CASSIQPQHF.